This TCR beta chain was recovered during a study of CD8+ T cells in alopecia areata. As for the study in general: Oral tofacitinib, 5 to 10 mg twice daily, was given in an open-label trial. Study conclusions and caveats: Expanded CD8+ clones among the top 100, as well as scalp clonality, were significantly decreased by tofacitinib. Resident alphabeta T-cell populations of normal skin are likewise subject to sequencing in scalp samples.

The length of the CDR3 is 14 residues. V was pared by 1 base and J by 1 base, with 9 bases between. Germline V gene data show CDR1 as SGDLS and CDR2 as YYNGEE. Regarding treatment: oral pan-JAK inhibitor, 5-10 mg twice daily. This clone was seen a single time. Its target is not known. cDNA reverse transcribed from extracted RNA served as the sequencing template. The assay was immunoSEQ multiplex PCR, and TCRdb's table has in-frame clones only and misses some. The sample shows about 110,000 clones, 50% to 75% of them seen only once. Sample: CD8+ T cells sorted from blood, taken at week 24, from a patient treated with tofacitinib. This chain joins TRBV9 and TRBJ2-7; D assignment may be TRBD1 or TRBD2 (5 bases each). The source is a human donor with alopecia areata. The CDR3 sequence is CASSVSGRSYEQYF. The CDR3 DNA sequence: TGTGCCAGCAGCGTATCGGGACGGTCCTACGAGCAGTACTTC. The full variable domain, its missing parts supplied by reference TRBV9 and TRBJ2-7, is DSGVTQTPKHLITATGQRVTLRCSPRSGDLSVYWYQQSLDQGLQFLIQYYNGEERAKGNILERFSAQQFPDLHSELNLSSLELGDSALYFCASSVSGRSYEQYFGPGTRLTVT.